This TCR beta chain was sequenced for a study of blood T cell repertoires in COVID-19. Study-level information: Sites in the United States, Italy and Spain provided acute and convalescent COVID-19 samples.

Some clones are missing from TCRdb's copy, which holds only in-frame ones; the method was immunoSEQ multiplex PCR. Here the sample spans about 220,000 clones, around 84% being singletons. Germline V gene lookup returns CDR1 KGHSY and CDR2 FQNENV. The V end was cut by 2 bases, the J end by 0 bases, with 7 bases between. CDR3 size: 14 residues. This sequence joins TRBV16 and TRBJ1-1; D gene uncertain. The sequencing input was peripheral blood. This TCR was recovered from a man aged 30 to 45 with active or convalescent COVID-19. The CDR3 protein is CASSQVELNTEAFF. Here the CDR3 DNA reads TGTGCCAGCAGCCAAGTAGAGTTGAACACTGAAGCTTTCTTT.